This T cell receptor (beta chain) was sequenced for a study of response to subunit inactivated influenza vaccine. Findings and caveats of the study: New T cells are recruited in small numbers by each seasonal influenza vaccination, according to the authors' suggestion.

TCRdb itself ran the RT-PCR reads through MiXCR, one entry per CDR3 protein. The data contain more than 450,000 distinct CDR3 sequences, about 10% of them seen just once; the ten biggest clones take up around 9.6%. This clonotype was picked up a small number of times. Antigen unknown. V shed 4 bases and J 2 bases; nucleotides not matched to a gene: 7. The CDR3 contains 16 residues. Germline V gives CDR1 SGHDT, CDR2 YYEEEE. The chain has TRBV5-6 and TRBJ2-1; 9 bases are shared with TRBD1. The specimen comprised PBMCs from blood, sampled on the day of vaccination. This receptor was identified in a man aged 50 to 59 who received an inactivated influenza vaccine. The CDR3 DNA sequence: TGTGCCAGCAGCCCGACAGGGGGTTCCCCCTACAATGAGCAGTTCTTC. Translating it yields CASSPTGGSPYNEQFF.